This T cell receptor (beta chain) appears in the sequencing data of a study of blood T cell repertoires in COVID-19. This table comes from immunoSEQ multiplex PCR, and its TCRdb copy is limited to in-frame clones, with some not included. The table has 150,000 to 200,000 clones, more than 80% seen once; the top ten hold 11%. V gave up 4 bases and J gave up 3 bases; unmatched junction bases: 7. The CDR3 contains 15 residues. The V gene's germline CDR1 is KGHDR and CDR2 SFDVKD. The TCR was taken from a woman in her 40s with COVID-19, enrolled during active disease. The sequencing input was peripheral blood. The rearrangement links TRBV24-1 to TRBJ2-5, with TRBD2 matching 7 bases. In DNA, the CDR3 is TGTGCCACCAGTGACCCACGGACTAGAGAAGAGACCCAGTACTTC. This translates into CATSDPRTREETQYF.